The clone carrying this T cell receptor (beta chain) was detected ten times or more. What it binds is unknown. Both TCR beta VDJ combination and CDR3 sequence profiling were carried out. Genomic DNA was the template for this profiling. MiXCR, applied by TCRdb to the reads, yields one record per CDR3 protein. The sample yields over 100,000 distinct CDR3 sequences, 41% seen once. The sample originates from a study of CD8+CD57+ T cells in acquired aplastic anemia. Overall study: In CD4+ cells, healthy donors produced an average of around 11 million reads.

Study-level results: Significance was not reached for CD8+ Simpson's diversity between patients and controls. It was found that 25 to 35 CD8+ CDR3 sequences were shared between patients and controls.

Germline CDR1 and CDR2: MNHNS and SASEGT. There are 18 residues in the CDR3. V dropped 0 bases and J dropped 4 bases, with 21 bases sitting between them. The receptor's source is a human donor in good health, serving as a control. The chain employs TRBV6-1 and TRBJ1-2; tentatively, D is TRBD1 (6 bases). Input material: sorted CD4+, CD8+, or CD8+CD57+ T cells (not recorded which) from PBMCs. The CDR3 spells CASSEAPPPTQGPYGYTF. The DNA for the CDR3 is TGTGCCAGCAGTGAAGCGCCCCCCCCTACACAGGGACCCTATGGCTACACCTTC.